Each of the 19 T cell receptor beta chains below was sequenced from the same sample in a study of T cells in Graves' hyperthyroidism and ophthalmopathy. Amplification of TCR beta CDR3 regions was performed using RNA transcripts as template. Initially, a first-round RT-PCR of the TCR CDR3 employed the HTBI primer set. TCRdb reprocessed the multiplex PCR reads with MiXCR, giving one entry per CDR3 protein. The profile shows some 490,000 distinct CDR3 sequences, 15% to 20% of them singletons. The sequenced sample was blood. Receptors were obtained from a woman in her 30s with Graves' ophthalmopathy.

This clonotype has only a few counts. The rearrangement links TRBV19 to TRBJ2-7, with 8 positions matching TRBD1. With 3 bases clipped from V and 0 bases from J, the junction kept 1 base outside the gene matches. This CDR3 comprises 14 residues. Germline V gene lookup returns CDR1 LNHDA and CDR2 SQIVND (reference sequence). DNA for the CDR3: TGTGCCAGTAGTATCGACAGGGGCTCCTACGAGCAGTACTTC. It translates to CASSIDRGSYEQYF.

In its sample, this clonotype was seen a few times. The chain uses TRBV19 and TRBJ1-6; D gene ambiguous. This CDR3 region has 15 residues. Germline V gene lookup returns CDR1 LNHDA and CDR2 SQIVND (reference sequence). Trimming took 6 bases from V and 7 from J, leaving 16 bases between them. CDR3 coding DNA: TGTGCCAGTAGGAGGCGAGGGCGGACGAATTCACCCCTCCACTTT. Its protein product is CASRRRGRTNSPLHF.

This clonotype occurred a few times. The gene calls are TRBV6-6 and TRBJ1-1, with D hard to call. This CDR3 contains 14 residues. Trimming took off 3 bases at V and 1 base at J, with 9 bases between the two ends. Germline CDR1 and CDR2: MNHNY and SVGAGI (reference sequence). In DNA form, the CDR3 reads TGTGCCAGCAGTTATCTCGGCACGAACACTGAAGCTTTCTTT. This translates into CASSYLGTNTEAFF.

This clonotype was counted only a few times. V is TRBV6-1 and J is TRBJ2-5; 11 nucleotides align to TRBD2. The CDR3 consists of 17 residues. Per the germline V gene, CDR1 is MNHNS and CDR2 is SASEGT. V gave up 9 bases and J gave up 4 bases; unmatched junction bases: 16. CDR3 DNA sequence: TGTGCCAGGGGCACTAGCGGGAGCCCCATCCCTGGAGAGACCCAGTACTTC. Protein product: CARGTSGSPIPGETQYF.

This chain links TRBV6-1 with TRBJ2-1, with 8 positions matching TRBD2. Germline V gives CDR1 MNHNS, CDR2 SASEGT. This CDR3 contains 14 residues. J lost 6 bases, V lost 6 bases, and 7 bases had no gene match. CDR3 region: CASSGRVPSNEQFF. The CDR3 region has the DNA TGTGCCAGCAGCGGGAGGGTCCCTAGCAATGAGCAGTTCTTC.

This clonotype came up a few times. The V and J genes are TRBV7-2 and TRBJ1-6; the D is unclear. Germline assignment: CDR1 SGHTA and CDR2 FQGNSA. The CDR3 loop spans 17 amino acids. V was clipped by 5 bases and J by 0 bases, with 14 bases between them. This CDR3 reads CASSARGLSSYNSPLHF. In DNA form, the CDR3 reads TGTGCCAGCAGCGCCCGAGGGCTGAGCTCCTATAATTCACCCCTCCACTTT.

V usage is TRBV15 and J usage is TRBJ2-6, with D unresolved. The CDR3 totals 22 residues. Germline lookup yields CDR1 LNHNV and CDR2 YYDKDF (reference sequence). Trimming took 0 bases from V and 0 from J, leaving 24 bases between them. CDR3 in amino acids: CATSRDLILVPNTLSGANVLTF. CDR3 in DNA: TGTGCCACCAGCAGAGATTTAATTTTGGTTCCGAACACCCTCTCTGGGGCCAACGTCCTGACTTTC.

Many counts were recorded for this clonotype. The V and J genes are TRBV11-2 and TRBJ1-1, with D perhaps TRBD1 (5 bases). Germline CDR1 and CDR2: SGHAT and FQNNGV. The V and J ends lost 0 bases and 6 bases respectively, with 14 bases between them. This CDR3 spans 15 amino acids. CDR3 loop: CASSLERSWGAEAFF. The CDR3 nucleotides read TGTGCCAGCAGCTTAGAGCGAAGCTGGGGCGCTGAAGCTTTCTTT.

V is TRBV4-2 and J is TRBJ2-7; 8 bases fit TRBD2. Germline CDR1 is LGHNA and CDR2 is YNFKEQ. After removal of 5 bases from V and 1 base from J, the junction contained 10 bases not matched to a gene. There are 16 residues in the CDR3. CDR3 residues: CASSSPLAGGSYEQYF. The CDR3 DNA follows: TGTGCCAGCAGCTCTCCTCTAGCGGGTGGATCCTACGAGCAGTACTTC.

In its sample, this clonotype was seen a few times. V usage is TRBV15 and J usage is TRBJ1-4, with 9 positions matching TRBD1. CDR1 is LNHNV and CDR2 is YYDKDF in the germline V gene (reference sequence). With V trimmed by 4 bases and J by 8 bases, 11 bases remained unmatched. The CDR3 runs to 16 residues. CDR3 nucleotides: TGTGCCACCAGCAAGGGACAGGGCTGGGCGGGAGAAAAACTGTTTTTT. Protein product: CATSKGQGWAGEKLFF.

Note on this clonotype: A clone one base away is much larger, so this may be a read error. This chain connects TRBV5-1 to TRBJ2-1, with D possibly matching TRBD2 (5 bases). The germline V gene has CDR1 SGHRS and CDR2 YFSETQ. This CDR3 has 14 amino acids. Trimming shortened V by 2 bases and J by 10 bases, and 16 bases separated the two germline ends. The CDR3 protein is CASSLARGGKEQFF. As DNA, the CDR3 is TGCGCCAGCAGCTTAGCGAGAGGAGGCAAGGAGCAGTTCTTC.

This clonotype was detected a few times. V usage is TRBV30 and J usage is TRBJ2-7; TRBD1 or TRBD2 may be the D gene (5 bases each). Trimming stripped 1 base from V and 1 base from J, with 17 bases between. CDR1 and CDR2 (germline): GTSNPN, SVGIG (reference sequence). The CDR3 has 16 amino acids. CDR3 coding DNA: TGTGCCTGGAGTGGTTGGGACCGCCCGATTTCCTACGAGCAGTACTTC. Its protein is CAWSGWDRPISYEQYF. Full variable domain (rest looked up from reference TRBV30 and TRBJ2-7): SQTIHQWPATLVQPVGSPLSLECTVEGTSNPNLYWYRQAAGRGLQLLFYSVGIGQISSEVPQNLSASRPQDRQFILSSKKLLLSDSGFYLCAWSGWDRPISYEQYFGPGTRLTVT.

This clonotype was seen at least ten times. The rearrangement uses TRBV5-1 and TRBJ2-3; TRBD1 is a possible D gene (5 bases). Germline-derived CDR1 and CDR2 are SGHRS and YFSETQ. This CDR3 comprises 14 residues. V was clipped by 4 bases and J by 3 bases, with 12 bases between them. CDR3 sequence reads: CASSRQGMTDTQYF. For the CDR3, the DNA is TGCGCCAGCAGCAGGCAGGGTATGACAGATACGCAGTATTTT.

This clonotype was counted at least ten times. CDR3 region: CASTPTKGYGYTF. The CDR3 nucleotides are TGTGCCAGCACCCCGACAAAAGGCTATGGCTACACCTTC. The genes are TRBV6-1 and TRBJ1-2, with D unresolved. V lost 7 bases and J lost 4, with 13 bases in between. The CDR3 extends over 13 amino acids. Germline lookup yields CDR1 MNHNS and CDR2 SASEGT.

The chain has TRBV7-9 and TRBJ2-5; tentatively, D is TRBD2 (6 bases). With 5 bases removed from V and 5 bases from J, the gap between germline ends came to 18 bases. The CDR3 is 15 amino acids. Germline V lookup: CDR1 SEHNR, CDR2 FQNEAQ (reference sequence). The CDR3 DNA is TGTGCCAGCAGCCCAACCCCCCGTGCGGGGGAGACCCAGTACTTC. Protein sequence: CASSPTPRAGETQYF.

This clonotype was seen ten or more times. The V gene is TRBV20-1, the J gene TRBJ1-1; no firm D call. The V gene's germline CDR1 is DFQATT and CDR2 SNEGSKA (reference sequence). The CDR3 contains 13 residues. Trimming took off 3 bases at V and 3 bases at J, with 11 bases between the two ends. The CDR3 here is CSARRYGYTEAFF. The CDR3 region has the DNA TGCAGTGCTAGGCGATATGGCTACACTGAAGCTTTCTTT.

The chain recombines TRBV14 with TRBJ2-2; D is uncertain. In germline, CDR1 is SGHDN, CDR2 FVKESK. Trimming pared 0 bases from V and 5 bases from J, leaving 7 bases between. The CDR3 is 14 residues long. CDR3 region: CASSQDFGTGELFF. DNA for the CDR3: TGTGCCAGCAGCCAAGATTTCGGAACCGGGGAGCTGTTTTTT.

The chain joins TRBV13 to TRBJ2-3; 7 bases fit TRBD2. The length of the CDR3 is 15 residues. Germline values: CDR1 PRHDT, CDR2 FYEKMQ (reference sequence). The junction had 13 bases not matched to a gene; V was cut back by 5 bases and J by 8 bases. CDR3 nucleotide sequence: TGTGCCAGCAGCCCATCCGGGGAGGGTTATGGTACGCAGTATTTT. It codes for CASSPSGEGYGTQYF. The whole variable domain, filled in from reference TRBV13 and TRBJ2-3, reads AAGVIQSPRHLIKEKRETATLKCYPIPRHDTVYWYQQGPGQDPQFLISFYEKMQSDKGSIPDRFSAQQFSDYHSELNMSSLELGDSALYFCASSPSGEGYGTQYFGPGTRLTVL.

This clonotype was picked up many times. CDR3 sequence (DNA): TGTGCCATCAGTGAGTCGATCCGACTAGCGGGAGACGGGGAGCAGTTCTTC. This translates into CAISESIRLAGDGEQFF. The rearrangement joins TRBV10-3 to TRBJ2-1; TRBD2 matches 12 bases. Unmatched junction bases numbered 10, after V lost 0 bases and J lost 10 bases. CDR3 length equals 17 residues. The V gene's germline CDR1 is ENHRY and CDR2 SYGVKD.